The following is a T cell receptor (beta chain) sequence with its context. Its antigen is unknown. This sample is drawn from a study of T cell responses to AZD1222 COVID-19 vaccine. Study findings and constraints: Repertoire sampling occurred only after the peak T cell response.

TCRdb keeps only in-frame clones here, not all; method: immunoSEQ multiplex PCR. The sample records fewer than 110,000 clones, 90% being singletons. The length of the CDR3 is 13 residues. Germline V gene lookup returns CDR1 SGHAT and CDR2 FQNNGV. V was shortened by 1 base and J by 5 bases, with 9 bases between the two germline ends. V usage is TRBV11-2 and J usage is TRBJ2-7; D remains unclear. The clonotype was recovered from an adult in good health. The source was peripheral blood, collected on day 0 of AZD1222 vaccination. The CDR3 is CASSLVGFNEQYF. DNA for the CDR3: TGTGCCAGCAGCTTAGTAGGTTTCAACGAGCAGTACTTC.